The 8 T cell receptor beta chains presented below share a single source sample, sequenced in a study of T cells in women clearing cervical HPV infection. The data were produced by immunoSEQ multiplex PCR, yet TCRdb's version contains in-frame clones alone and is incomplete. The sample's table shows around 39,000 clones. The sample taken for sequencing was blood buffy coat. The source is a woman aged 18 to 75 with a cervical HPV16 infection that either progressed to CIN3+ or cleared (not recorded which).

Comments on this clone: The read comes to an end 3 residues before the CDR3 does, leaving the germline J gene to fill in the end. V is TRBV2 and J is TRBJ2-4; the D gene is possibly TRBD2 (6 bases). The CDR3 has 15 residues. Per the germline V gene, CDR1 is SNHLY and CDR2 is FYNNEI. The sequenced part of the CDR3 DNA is TGTGCCAGCAGTGAAGCAGGCGGGGATCACTATGGT. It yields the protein CASSEAGGDHYG. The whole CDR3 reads CASSEAGGDHYGQYF.

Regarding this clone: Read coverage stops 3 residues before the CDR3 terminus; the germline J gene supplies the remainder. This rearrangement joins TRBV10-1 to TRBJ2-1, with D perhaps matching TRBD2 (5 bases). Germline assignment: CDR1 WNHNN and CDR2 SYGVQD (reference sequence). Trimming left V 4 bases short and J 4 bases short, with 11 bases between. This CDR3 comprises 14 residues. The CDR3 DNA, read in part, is TGCGCCAGCAGTGCCGGGGAAGAGTACAATGAG. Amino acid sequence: CASSAGEEYNE. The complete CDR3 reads CASSAGEEYNEQFF.

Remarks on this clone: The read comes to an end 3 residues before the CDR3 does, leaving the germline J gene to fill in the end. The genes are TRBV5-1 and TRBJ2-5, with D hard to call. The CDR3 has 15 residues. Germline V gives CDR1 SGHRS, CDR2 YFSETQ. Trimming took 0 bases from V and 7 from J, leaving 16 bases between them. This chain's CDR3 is CASSLEWQVVGTQYF. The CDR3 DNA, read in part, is TGCGCCAGCAGCTTGGAGTGGCAGGTCGTTGGGACC. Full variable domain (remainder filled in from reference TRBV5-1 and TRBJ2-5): KAGVTQTPRYLIKTRGQQVTLSCSPISGHRSVSWYQQTPGQGLQFLFEYFSETQRNKGNFPGRFSGRQFSNSRSEMNVSTLELGDSALYLCASSLEWQVVGTQYFGPGTRLLVL.

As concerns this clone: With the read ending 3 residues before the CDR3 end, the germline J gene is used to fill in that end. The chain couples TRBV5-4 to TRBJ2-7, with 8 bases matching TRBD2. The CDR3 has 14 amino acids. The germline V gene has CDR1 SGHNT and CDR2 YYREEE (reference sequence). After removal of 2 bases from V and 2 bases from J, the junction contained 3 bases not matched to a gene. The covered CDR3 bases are TGTGCCAGCAGCTTTGGGCGGGGGGCCTACGAG. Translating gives CASSFGRGAYE. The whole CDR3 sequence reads CASSFGRGAYEQYF.

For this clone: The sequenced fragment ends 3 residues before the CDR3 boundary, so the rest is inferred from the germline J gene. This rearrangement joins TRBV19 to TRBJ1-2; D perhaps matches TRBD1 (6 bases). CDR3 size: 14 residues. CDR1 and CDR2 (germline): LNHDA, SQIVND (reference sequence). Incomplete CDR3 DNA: TGTGCCAGTAGTCCTCGTGGGGGCCCAGATACC. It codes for CASSPRGGPDT. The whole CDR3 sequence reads CASSPRGGPDTYTF.

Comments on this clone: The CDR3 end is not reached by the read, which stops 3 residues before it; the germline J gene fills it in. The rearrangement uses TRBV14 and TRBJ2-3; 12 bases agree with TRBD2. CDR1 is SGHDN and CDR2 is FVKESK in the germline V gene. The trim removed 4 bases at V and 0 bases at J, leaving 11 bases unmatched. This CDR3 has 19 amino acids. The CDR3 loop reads CASSLLTGLAGPSTDTQYF. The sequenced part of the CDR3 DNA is TGTGCCAGCAGCCTCCTGACTGGACTAGCGGGGCCTAGCACAGATACG.

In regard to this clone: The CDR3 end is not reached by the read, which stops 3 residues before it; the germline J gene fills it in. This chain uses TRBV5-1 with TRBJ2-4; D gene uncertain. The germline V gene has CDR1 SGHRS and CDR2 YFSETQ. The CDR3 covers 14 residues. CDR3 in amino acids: CASSLDRVQETQYF. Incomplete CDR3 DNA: TGCGCCAGCAGCTTGGATAGGGTTCAAGAGACT.

CDR3: CASSLGGPTQGDYTF. The sequenced part of the CDR3 DNA is TGTGCCAGCAGCTTAGGGGGGCCGACTCAGGGTGAC. J is TRBJ1-2 and V is TRBV7-9; TRBD1 is a possible D gene (6 bases). The read stops 3 residues short of the end of the CDR3; the missing end is completed from the germline J gene. Germline V gene sequence: CDR1 SEHNR, CDR2 FQNEAQ (reference sequence). CDR3 size: 15 residues. Using reference TRBV7-9 and TRBJ1-2 for the parts outside the CDR3, the full variable domain is DTGVSQNPRHKITKRGQNVTFRCDPISEHNRLYWYRQTLGQGPEFLTYFQNEAQLEKSRLLSDRFSAERPKGSFSTLEIQRTEQGDSAMYLCASSLGGPTQGDYTFGSGTRLTVV.